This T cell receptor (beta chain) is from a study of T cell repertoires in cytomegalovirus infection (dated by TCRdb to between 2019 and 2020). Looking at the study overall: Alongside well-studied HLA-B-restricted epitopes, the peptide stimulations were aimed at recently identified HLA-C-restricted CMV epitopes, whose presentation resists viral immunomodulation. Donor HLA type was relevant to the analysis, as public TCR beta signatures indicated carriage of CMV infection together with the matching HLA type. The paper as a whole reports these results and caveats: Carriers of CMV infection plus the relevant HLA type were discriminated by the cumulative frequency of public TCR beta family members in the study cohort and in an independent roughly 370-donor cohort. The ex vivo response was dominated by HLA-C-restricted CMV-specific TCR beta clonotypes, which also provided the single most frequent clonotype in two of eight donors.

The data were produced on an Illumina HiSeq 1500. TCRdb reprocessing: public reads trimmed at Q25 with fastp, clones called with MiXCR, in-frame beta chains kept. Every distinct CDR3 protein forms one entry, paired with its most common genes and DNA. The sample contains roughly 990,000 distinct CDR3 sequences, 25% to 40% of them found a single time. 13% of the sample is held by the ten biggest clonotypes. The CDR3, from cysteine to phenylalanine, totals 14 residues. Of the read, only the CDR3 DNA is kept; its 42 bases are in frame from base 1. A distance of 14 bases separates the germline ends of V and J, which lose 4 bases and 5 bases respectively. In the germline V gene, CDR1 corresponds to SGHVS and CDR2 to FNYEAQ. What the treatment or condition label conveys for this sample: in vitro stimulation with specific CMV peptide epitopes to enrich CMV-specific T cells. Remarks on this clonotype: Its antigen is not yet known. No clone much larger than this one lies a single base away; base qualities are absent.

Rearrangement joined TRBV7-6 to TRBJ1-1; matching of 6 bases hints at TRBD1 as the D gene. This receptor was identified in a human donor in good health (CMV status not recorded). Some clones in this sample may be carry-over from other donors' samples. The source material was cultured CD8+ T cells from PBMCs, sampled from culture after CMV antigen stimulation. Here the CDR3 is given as CASSSQGSKTEAFF. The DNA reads TGTGCCAGCAGCTCACAGGGAAGTAAGACTGAAGCTTTCTTT.